This TCR beta chain was observed in a study of CD8 T cells in Susac syndrome. Germline V CDR1 and CDR2: MDHEN, SYDVKM. The CDR3 length is 15 residues. Trimming removed 4 bases at V and 7 bases at J, with 16 bases between. It was with random hexamers that 0.5 to 1 ug RNA was reverse transcribed. TCRdb used MiXCR to reprocess the immunoSEQ multiplex PCR reads, holding one entry per CDR3 protein. The table shows roughly 130,000 distinct CDR3 sequences, with about 95% occurring only once. This chain uses TRBV28 with TRBJ1-4; D is possibly TRBD1 (6 bases). Sequenced input: CD4+ T cells from PBMCs. This sequence originates from a human donor in good health. As DNA, the CDR3 is TGTGCCAGCAGTTGGCCAGCAGGGGAAGGTGAAAAACTGTTTTTT. Protein product: CASSWPAGEGEKLFF.